The 16 T cell receptor beta chains presented below share a single source sample, sequenced in a study of T cell responses to AZD1222 COVID-19 vaccine. The data were produced by immunoSEQ multiplex PCR, yet TCRdb's version contains in-frame clones alone and is incomplete. Of more than 70,000 clones listed, about nine tenths are singletons. The sequencing here drew on peripheral blood, taken 28 days after the second AZD1222 dose. All receptors derive from an adult who received the AZD1222 COVID-19 vaccine.

This clone was seen only once. The chain links TRBV11-2 to TRBJ1-1, with no clear D. Trimming pared 6 bases from V and 2 bases from J, leaving 13 bases between. Germline-derived CDR1 and CDR2 are SGHAT and FQNNGV. The CDR3 is 14 amino acids. CDR3 sequence reads: CASSLQIINTEAFF. In DNA form, the CDR3 reads TGTGCCAGCAGTTTACAGATCATAAACACTGAAGCTTTCTTT.

This chain uses TRBV29-1 with TRBJ2-1, with 12 positions matching TRBD2. This CDR3 region has 15 residues. V shed 2 bases and J 10 bases; nucleotides not matched to a gene: 9. The germline CDR1 and CDR2 sequences are SQVTM and ANQGSEA. CDR3 protein: CSVESVLAGGQEQFF. The CDR3 DNA reads as TGCAGCGTTGAAAGCGTTCTAGCGGGGGGGCAAGAGCAGTTCTTC.

V gene TRBV27 combines with J gene TRBJ2-3, with no clear D. Per germline, CDR1 MNHEY and CDR2 SMNVEV (reference sequence). This CDR3 is built from 13 residues. V lost 1 base to trimming and J lost 4 bases, with 6 bases between them. The CDR3 here is CASSLYPPDTQYF. In nucleotides, the CDR3 is TGTGCCAGCAGTTTATACCCGCCAGATACGCAGTATTTT.

This clone appeared once. CDR3 residues: CASRQTRDREHTGELFF. CDR3 nucleotides: TGTGCCAGCAGACAAACGCGGGACAGGGAGCACACCGGGGAGCTGTTTTTT. The chain joins TRBV11-2 to TRBJ2-2; 9 positions agree with TRBD1. Unmatched junction bases numbered 11, after V lost 6 bases and J lost 3 bases. The CDR3 spans 17 residues. Germline V lookup: CDR1 SGHAT, CDR2 FQNNGV.

This chain links TRBV19 with TRBJ1-3; D unclear. CDR1 is LNHDA and CDR2 is SQIVND in the germline V gene (reference sequence). This CDR3 comprises 13 residues. Trimming removed 7 bases from V and 1 base from J, with 8 bases in between. Written as DNA, the CDR3 is TGTGCCAGTACAACGGCGTCTGGAAACACCATATATTTT. Residues: CASTTASGNTIYF.

The chain joins TRBV3-1 (or the pseudogene TRBV3-2) to TRBJ2-7; 7 positions agree with TRBD2. Germline loops: CDR1 LGHDT, CDR2 YNNKEL (reference sequence). Trimming cost V 4 bases and J 1 base; bases outside gene matches: 7. This CDR3 spans 15 amino acids. CDR3 loop: CASSLSSGPSYEQYF. The DNA of the CDR3 is TGTGCCAGCAGCCTTTCTAGCGGCCCTTCCTACGAGCAGTACTTC.

This clone appeared once. This rearrangement joins TRBV7-2 to TRBJ2-1, with 9 bases aligning to TRBD2. The J segment lost 8 bases and the V segment lost 6 bases, leaving 8 bases of the junction unmatched. The CDR3 spans 14 residues. Germline V CDR1 and CDR2: SGHTA, FQGNSA. The CDR3, as DNA: TGTGCCAGCAGGATAGCGGGAGTAGGTGATGAGCAGTTCTTC. It is translated as CASRIAGVGDEQFF.

A few counts support this clone. V usage is TRBV11-2 and J usage is TRBJ1-1; 7 positions agree with TRBD1. The V and J ends lost 5 bases and 0 bases, in that order; junction bases with no gene match: 6. The CDR3 is made up of 15 amino acids. Germline V CDR1 and CDR2: SGHAT, FQNNGV. In DNA, the CDR3 is TGTGCCAGCAGCCCCGGGACAGTAATGAACACTGAAGCTTTCTTT. Its protein is CASSPGTVMNTEAFF.

This clone has only one observation. The chain joins TRBV5-5 to TRBJ1-1; D unresolved. Trimming removed 0 bases from V and 4 bases from J, with 7 bases in between. The length of the CDR3 is 13 residues. CDR1 and CDR2 (germline): SGHKS, YYEKEE (reference sequence). CDR3 protein: CASSLDDGTEAFF. The CDR3 bases are TGTGCCAGCAGCTTGGACGATGGCACTGAAGCTTTCTTT.

The V and J genes are TRBV20-1 and TRBJ1-6; 8 nucleotides agree with TRBD1. From germline, CDR1 is DFQATT and CDR2 SNEGSKA (reference sequence). The CDR3 spans 15 residues. V trimming: 3 bases; J trimming: 8 bases; junction bases outside the gene matches: 9. The CDR3 loop is CSASSQGAIDSPLHF. CDR3 coding DNA: TGCAGTGCTAGTTCGCAGGGGGCGATTGATTCACCCCTCCACTTT.

This clone was seen more than once but under ten times. The CDR3 here is CASSLVRLAIGNEQFF. The CDR3 bases are TGCGCCAGCAGCTTGGTTCGGCTGGCCATCGGCAATGAGCAGTTCTTC. The genes are TRBV5-1 and TRBJ2-1; no reliable D call. The CDR3 length is 16 residues. V lost 0 bases to trimming and J lost 6 bases, with 16 bases between them. CDR1 SGHRS and CDR2 YFSETQ come from the germline V gene.

The V and J genes are TRBV7-9 and TRBJ2-7; D gene ambiguous. The CDR3 is 13 amino acids. The V and J ends lost 0 bases and 6 bases respectively, with 9 bases between them. CDR1 SEHNR and CDR2 FQNEAQ come from the germline V gene (reference sequence). The CDR3 coding sequence is TGTGCCAGCAGCTTAGCGCTAGGCTCCGAGCAGTACTTC. Its protein is CASSLALGSEQYF.

The chain links TRBV7-3 to TRBJ1-6; TRBD1 aligns across 8 bases. The trim removed 5 bases at V and 7 bases at J, leaving 4 bases unmatched. The CDR3 is 14 amino acids. Germline values: CDR1 SGHTA, CDR2 FQGTGA. Here the CDR3 reads CASSRGQGNSPLHF. The CDR3 DNA reads as TGTGCCAGCAGCAGAGGACAGGGAAATTCACCCCTCCACTTT.

The chain employs TRBV6-5 and TRBJ2-7, with a weak D call TRBD2 (6 bases). Germline-derived CDR1 and CDR2 are MNHEY and SVGAGI. This CDR3 is 14 amino acids long. With 5 bases removed from V and 1 base from J, the gap between germline ends came to 12 bases. The CDR3 loop is CASSRGTGSYEQYF. In nucleotides, the CDR3 is TGTGCCAGCAGTCGGGGGACTGGATCCTACGAGCAGTACTTC.

The V gene is TRBV28, the J gene TRBJ2-5; possibly TRBD1 for D (5 bases). Trimming removed 7 bases at V and 1 base at J, with 16 bases between. Per the germline V gene, CDR1 is MDHEN and CDR2 is SYDVKM. This CDR3 comprises 15 residues. CDR3 nucleotides: TGTGCCAGCACTTTGACGAGGACATCCCAAGAGACCCAGTACTTC. This gives the protein CASTLTRTSQETQYF.

The CDR3 DNA follows: TGTGCCAGCAGCCTAGGACGGAAAGATACGCAGTATTTT. It yields the protein CASSLGRKDTQYF. The chain joins TRBV5-6 to TRBJ2-3; D is ambiguous. The CDR3 has 13 residues. The germline CDR1 and CDR2 sequences are SGHDT and YYEEEE. Trimming pared 4 bases from V and 5 bases from J, leaving 11 bases between. Filled out from reference TRBV5-6 and TRBJ2-3, the complete variable domain reads DAGVTQSPTHLIKTRGQQVTLRCSPKSGHDTVSWYQQALGQGPQFIFQYYEEEERQRGNFPDRFSGHQFPNYSSELNVNALLLGDSALYLCASSLGRKDTQYFGPGTRLTVL.